This entry lists 17 T cell receptor beta chains sequenced from one sample in a study of cytomegalovirus exposure and HLA in healthy donors. PCR primers comprised 60 Vbeta and 13 Jbeta primers. Generated by immunoSEQ multiplex PCR, the TCRdb table keeps only in-frame clones and is missing some. The sample shows 99,000 or so clones, around four fifths of them seen only once. Material: PBMCs. The source is a man aged 30 to 45 in good health and CMV-seronegative.

The genes are TRBV28 and TRBJ1-2; the D gene is possibly TRBD1 (5 bases). CDR3 length: 16 amino acids. The V end lost 5 bases, the J end lost 3 bases, and 19 bases lay between the germline ends. The V gene's germline CDR1 is MDHEN and CDR2 SYDVKM. The CDR3, as DNA: TGTGCCAGCAGTCCCCCTGGGGCGCGTAGTCACTATGGCTACACCTTC. As protein: CASSPPGARSHYGYTF.

This clone turned up a few times. The genes are TRBV29-1 and TRBJ1-1, with D possibly being TRBD1 (6 bases). The CDR3 has 11 amino acids. Deletions cut 3 bases from V and 8 bases from J, with 10 bases between. The V gene's germline CDR1 is SQVTM and CDR2 ANQGSEA. The CDR3 loop is CSVDSGVEAFF. The CDR3 DNA reads as TGCAGCGTTGACTCAGGGGTGGAAGCTTTCTTT.

This chain joins TRBV7-8 and TRBJ1-3, with D tentatively TRBD1 (5 bases). V dropped 0 bases and J dropped 0 bases, with 12 bases sitting between them. The CDR3 consists of 17 residues. Germline lookup yields CDR1 SGHVS and CDR2 FQNEAQ. The CDR3: CASSLAPGVNSGNTIYF. The CDR3 region has the DNA TGTGCCAGCAGCTTAGCGCCGGGGGTAAACTCTGGAAACACCATATATTTT.

This chain joins TRBV11-2 and TRBJ2-5, with D possibly matching TRBD1 (6 bases). The DNA end favors TRBJ2-7, so the J call may be wrong. The CDR3 is 14 amino acids. CDR1 is SGHAT, CDR2 FQNNGV, per germline. CDR3 protein: CASSFGGQLYEQYF. The CDR3 DNA reads TGTGCCAGCAGCTTTGGGGGCCAACTCTACGAGCAGTACTTC.

This sequence joins TRBV6-5 and TRBJ2-7; 7 bases are a match to TRBD2. Germline lookup yields CDR1 MNHEY and CDR2 SVGAGI. Trimming at V came to 3 bases and at J to 2 bases, leaving 7 bases not matched to a gene. This CDR3 contains 15 residues. DNA of the CDR3: TGTGCCAGCAGTTATAGTCTAGCGGACGCCTACGAGCAGTACTTC. Its protein product is CASSYSLADAYEQYF.

This chain links TRBV6-4 with TRBJ2-3; no reliable D call. Deletions cut 0 bases from V and 7 bases from J, with 8 bases between. The CDR3 length is 13 residues. Germline CDR1 MRHNA, CDR2 SNTAGT. CDR3: CASSDSASHTQYF. The CDR3, as DNA: TGTGCCAGCAGTGACTCTGCCAGTCATACGCAGTATTTT.

V usage is TRBV15 and J usage is TRBJ1-6; a possible D gene is TRBD1 (5 bases). Between the trimmed V and J ends, which lost 0 bases and 2 bases, there was a span of 14 bases. The germline CDR1 and CDR2 sequences are LNHNV and YYDKDF (reference sequence). The CDR3 runs to 18 residues. The CDR3 bases are TGTGCCACCAGCAGAGATCCTGGCGGGGGAACCTATAATTCACCCCTCCACTTT. Its protein is CATSRDPGGGTYNSPLHF. Filled out from reference TRBV15 and TRBJ1-6, the complete variable domain reads DAMVIQNPRYQVTQFGKPVTLSCSQTLNHNVMYWYQQKSSQAPKLLFHYYDKDFNNEADTPDNFQSRRPNTSFCFLDIRSPGLGDTAMYLCATSRDPGGGTYNSPLHFGNGTRLTVT.

This chain connects TRBV19 to TRBJ2-7; D possibly corresponds to TRBD2 (6 bases). Germline lookup yields CDR1 LNHDA and CDR2 SQIVND (reference sequence). The ends were cut back, 7 bases at V and 0 bases at J, with 16 bases in the middle. The length of the CDR3 is 15 residues. CDR3 nucleotides: TGTGCCAGTACCGGAGGGACGGTCCACTCCTACGAGCAGTACTTC. Encoded protein: CASTGGTVHSYEQYF.

V and J are TRBV10-3 and TRBJ2-7, with a weak D call TRBD2 (6 bases). Germline V gives CDR1 ENHRY, CDR2 SYGVKD. CDR3 length equals 15 residues. The V and J ends lost 2 bases and 0 bases respectively, with 11 bases between them. The CDR3 sequence: CAISEGGLSSYEQYF. Here the CDR3 DNA reads TGTGCCATCAGTGAGGGAGGGCTTAGCTCCTACGAGCAGTACTTC.

The chain joins TRBV7-6 to TRBJ2-5; 9 bases are shared with TRBD2. Trimming cost V 5 bases and J 5 bases; bases outside gene matches: 9. CDR1 is SGHVS, CDR2 FNYEAQ, per germline. CDR3 length: 15 residues. The CDR3 sequence: CASSTTGTSKETQYF. Written as DNA, the CDR3 is TGTGCCAGCAGCACGACCGGGACTAGCAAGGAGACCCAGTACTTC.

The chain joins TRBV4-3 to TRBJ1-2; D unresolved. V lost 6 bases and J 2 bases, leaving 19 bases between the germline ends. Germline lookup yields CDR1 LGHNA and CDR2 YSLEER. The CDR3 spans 16 residues. The CDR3 spells CASSRQYDRLNYGYTF. The CDR3 DNA reads as TGCGCCAGCAGTCGTCAATATGACCGACTGAACTATGGCTACACCTTC.

This chain connects TRBV6-1 to TRBJ2-1; D remains ambiguous. Trimming took off 2 bases at V and 14 bases at J, with 16 bases between the two ends. Germline V lookup: CDR1 MNHNS, CDR2 SASEGT. This CDR3 region has 13 residues. In nucleotides, the CDR3 is TGTGCCAGCAGTGAAAATTTAAGGAGTGTGGAGTTCTTC. It codes for CASSENLRSVEFF.

The J gene is TRBJ2-1, the V gene TRBV28; no clear D. Deletions cut 2 bases from V and 4 bases from J, with 12 bases between. This CDR3 contains 15 residues. In germline, CDR1 is MDHEN, CDR2 SYDVKM. The CDR3 is CASSLTSSRYNEQFF. CDR3 bases: TGTGCCAGCAGTTTAACGAGTAGTCGGTACAATGAGCAGTTCTTC.

This clone was counted once. V is TRBV29-1 and J is TRBJ2-1; TRBD2 is a possible D gene (6 bases). This CDR3 contains 15 residues. Germline CDR1 and CDR2: SQVTM and ANQGSEA. The germline V and J ends were trimmed by 0 bases and 3 bases, with 12 bases remaining between them. The CDR3 reads CSVEERGGFYNEQFF. DNA for the CDR3: TGCAGCGTTGAAGAGCGGGGAGGTTTCTACAATGAGCAGTTCTTC.

The rearrangement links TRBV7-8 to TRBJ2-2; 7 bases line up with TRBD1. The CDR3 has 17 amino acids. The junction had 15 bases not matched to a gene; V was cut back by 7 bases and J by 4 bases. Germline V gene sequence: CDR1 SGHVS, CDR2 FQNEAQ. The CDR3 DNA is TGTGCCAGCACCCCAATTCGAGCACAGGGGAGCACCGGGGAGCTGTTTTTT. Encoded protein: CASTPIRAQGSTGELFF.

The chain uses TRBV6-5 and TRBJ2-5; TRBD1 aligns across 7 bases. The CDR3 has 14 amino acids. The junction had 6 bases not matched to a gene; V was cut back by 6 bases and J by 2 bases. From germline, CDR1 is MNHEY and CDR2 SVGAGI. CDR3 nucleotide sequence: TGTGCCAGCAGCCAGCCGGGACAGCAAGAGACCCAGTACTTC. Protein product: CASSQPGQQETQYF.

The chain employs TRBV7-2 and TRBJ2-5, with D possibly TRBD1 on 6 matching bases. CDR3 size: 14 residues. V was cut by 1 base and J by 5 bases, with 11 bases left in between. Germline lookup yields CDR1 SGHTA and CDR2 FQGNSA. The CDR3 sequence is CASSLDTGRETQYF. The CDR3 nucleotides are TGTGCCAGCAGCTTAGATACAGGGCGCGAGACCCAGTACTTC.